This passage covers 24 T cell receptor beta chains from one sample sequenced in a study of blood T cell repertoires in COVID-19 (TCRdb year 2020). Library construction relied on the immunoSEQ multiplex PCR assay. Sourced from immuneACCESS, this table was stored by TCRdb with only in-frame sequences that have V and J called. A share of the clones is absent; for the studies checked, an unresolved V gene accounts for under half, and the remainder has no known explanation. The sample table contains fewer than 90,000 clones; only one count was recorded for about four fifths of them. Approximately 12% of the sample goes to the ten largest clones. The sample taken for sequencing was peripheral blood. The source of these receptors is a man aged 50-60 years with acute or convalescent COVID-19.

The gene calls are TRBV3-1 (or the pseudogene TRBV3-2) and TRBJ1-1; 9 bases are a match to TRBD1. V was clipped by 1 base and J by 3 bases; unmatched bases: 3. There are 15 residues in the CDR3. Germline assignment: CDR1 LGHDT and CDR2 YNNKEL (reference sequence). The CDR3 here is CASSQGTGVDTEAFF. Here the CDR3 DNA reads TGTGCCAGCAGCCAAGGGACAGGGGTTGACACTGAAGCTTTCTTT.

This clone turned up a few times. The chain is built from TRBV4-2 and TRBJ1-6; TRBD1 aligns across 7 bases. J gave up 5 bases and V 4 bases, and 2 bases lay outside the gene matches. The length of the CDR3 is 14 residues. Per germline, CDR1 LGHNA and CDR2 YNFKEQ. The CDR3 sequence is CASSRTGDNSPLHF. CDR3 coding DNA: TGTGCCAGCAGCCGAACAGGGGATAATTCACCCCTCCACTTT.

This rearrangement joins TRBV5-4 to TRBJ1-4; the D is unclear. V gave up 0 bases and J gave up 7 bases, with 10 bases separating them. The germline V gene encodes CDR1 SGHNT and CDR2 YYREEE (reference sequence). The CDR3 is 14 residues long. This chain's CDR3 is CASSLAGGREKLFF. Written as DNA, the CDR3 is TGTGCCAGCAGCTTGGCAGGCGGGCGTGAAAAACTGTTTTTT.

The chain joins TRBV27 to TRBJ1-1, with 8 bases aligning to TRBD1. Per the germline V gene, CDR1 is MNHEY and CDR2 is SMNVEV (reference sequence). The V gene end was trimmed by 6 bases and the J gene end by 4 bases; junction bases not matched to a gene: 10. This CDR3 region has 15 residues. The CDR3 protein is CASRLAQGVGTEAFF. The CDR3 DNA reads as TGTGCCAGCAGGCTAGCACAGGGGGTAGGCACTGAAGCTTTCTTT.

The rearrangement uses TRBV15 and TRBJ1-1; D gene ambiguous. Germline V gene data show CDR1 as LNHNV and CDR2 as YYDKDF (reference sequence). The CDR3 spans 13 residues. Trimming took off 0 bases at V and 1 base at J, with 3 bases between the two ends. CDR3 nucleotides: TGTGCCACCAGCAGAGATCAGAACACTGAAGCTTTCTTT. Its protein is CATSRDQNTEAFF.

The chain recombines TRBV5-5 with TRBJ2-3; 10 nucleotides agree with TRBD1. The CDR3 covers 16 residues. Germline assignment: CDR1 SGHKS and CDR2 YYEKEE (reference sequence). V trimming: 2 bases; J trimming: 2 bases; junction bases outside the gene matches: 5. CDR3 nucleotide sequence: TGTGCCAGCAGCTTATGGGACAGGGGAGACACAGATACGCAGTATTTT. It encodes CASSLWDRGDTDTQYF.

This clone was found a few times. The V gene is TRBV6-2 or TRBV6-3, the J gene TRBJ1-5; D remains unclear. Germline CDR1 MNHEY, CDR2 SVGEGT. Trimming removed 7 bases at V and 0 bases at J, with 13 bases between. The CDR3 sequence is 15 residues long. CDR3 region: CASTPRFDSNQPQHF. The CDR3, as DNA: TGTGCCAGCACCCCCAGGTTCGATAGCAATCAGCCCCAGCATTTT.

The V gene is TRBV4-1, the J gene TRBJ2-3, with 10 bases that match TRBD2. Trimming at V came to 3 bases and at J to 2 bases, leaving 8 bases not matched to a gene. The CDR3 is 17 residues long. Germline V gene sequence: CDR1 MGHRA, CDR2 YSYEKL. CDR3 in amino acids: CASSHPGTSAYTDTQYF. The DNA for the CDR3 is TGCGCCAGCAGCCACCCTGGGACTAGCGCTTACACAGATACGCAGTATTTT.

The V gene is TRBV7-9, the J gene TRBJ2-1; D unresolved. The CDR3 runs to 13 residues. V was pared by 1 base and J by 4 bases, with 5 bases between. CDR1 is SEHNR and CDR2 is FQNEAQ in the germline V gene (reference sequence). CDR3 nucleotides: TGTGCCAGCAGCTTAGACGGGTACAATGAGCAGTTCTTC. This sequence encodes CASSLDGYNEQFF.

CDR3 DNA sequence: TGTGCCAGCAGTGGCCCGGGGGGATCGGGCACAGATACGCAGTATTTT. The encoded protein is CASSGPGGSGTDTQYF. V usage is TRBV6-4 and J usage is TRBJ2-3, with 7 bases matching TRBD2. CDR1 and CDR2 from the germline V gene are MRHNA and SNTAGT. Losses at the gene ends were 4 bases for V and 1 base for J; bases not matched to a gene: 8. The CDR3 contains 16 residues.

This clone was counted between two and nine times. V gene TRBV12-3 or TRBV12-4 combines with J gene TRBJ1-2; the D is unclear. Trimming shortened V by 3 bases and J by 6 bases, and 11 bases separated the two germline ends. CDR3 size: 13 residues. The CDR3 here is CASSLAGSDGYTF. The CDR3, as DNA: TGTGCCAGCAGTTTGGCCGGGTCGGATGGCTACACCTTC.

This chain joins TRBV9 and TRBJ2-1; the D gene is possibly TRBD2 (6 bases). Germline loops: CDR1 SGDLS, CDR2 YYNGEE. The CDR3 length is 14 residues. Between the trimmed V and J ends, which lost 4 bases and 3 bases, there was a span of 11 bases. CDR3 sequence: CASSSPGLYNEQFF. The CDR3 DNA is TGTGCCAGCAGCTCACCGGGACTCTACAATGAGCAGTTCTTC.

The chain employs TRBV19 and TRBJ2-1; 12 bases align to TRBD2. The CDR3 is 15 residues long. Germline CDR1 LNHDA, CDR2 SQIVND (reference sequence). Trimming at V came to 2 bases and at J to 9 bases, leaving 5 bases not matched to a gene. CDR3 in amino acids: CASSILAGGFGEQFF. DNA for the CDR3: TGTGCCAGTAGTATACTAGCGGGAGGGTTCGGTGAGCAGTTCTTC.

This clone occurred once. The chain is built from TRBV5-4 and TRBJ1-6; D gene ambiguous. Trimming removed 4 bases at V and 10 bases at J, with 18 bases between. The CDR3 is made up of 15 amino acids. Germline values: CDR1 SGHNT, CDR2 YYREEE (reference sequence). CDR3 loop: CASSPGIEVGSPLHF. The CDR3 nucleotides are TGTGCCAGCAGCCCGGGGATCGAGGTGGGGTCACCCCTCCACTTT.

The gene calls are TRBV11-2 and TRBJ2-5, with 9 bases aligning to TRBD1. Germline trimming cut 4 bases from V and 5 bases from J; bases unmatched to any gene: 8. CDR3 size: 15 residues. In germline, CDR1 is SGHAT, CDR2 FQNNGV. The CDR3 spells CASSSNRGPWETQYF. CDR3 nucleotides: TGTGCCAGCAGCTCGAACAGGGGGCCCTGGGAGACCCAGTACTTC. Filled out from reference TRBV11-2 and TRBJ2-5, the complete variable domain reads EAGVAQSPRYKIIEKRQSVAFWCNPISGHATLYWYQQILGQGPKLLIQFQNNGVVDDSQLPKDRFSAERLKGVDSTLKIQPAKLEDSAVYLCASSSNRGPWETQYFGPGTRLLVL.

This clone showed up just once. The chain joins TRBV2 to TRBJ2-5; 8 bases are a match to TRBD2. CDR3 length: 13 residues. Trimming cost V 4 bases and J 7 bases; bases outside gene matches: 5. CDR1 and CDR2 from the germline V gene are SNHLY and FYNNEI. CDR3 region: CASSAAGGRTQYF. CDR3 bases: TGTGCCAGCAGTGCCGCGGGAGGTCGGACCCAGTACTTC.

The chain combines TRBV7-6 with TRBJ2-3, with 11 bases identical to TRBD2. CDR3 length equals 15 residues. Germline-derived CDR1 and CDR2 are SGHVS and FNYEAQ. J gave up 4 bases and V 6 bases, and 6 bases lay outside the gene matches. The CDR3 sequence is CASRPTSGSADTQYF. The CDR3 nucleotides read TGTGCCAGCAGACCAACTAGCGGGAGCGCAGATACGCAGTATTTT.

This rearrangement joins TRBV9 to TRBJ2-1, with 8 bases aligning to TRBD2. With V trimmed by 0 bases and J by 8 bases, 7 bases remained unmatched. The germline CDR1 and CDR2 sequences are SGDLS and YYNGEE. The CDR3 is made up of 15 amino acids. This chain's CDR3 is CASSVGVAGRDEQFF. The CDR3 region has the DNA TGTGCCAGCAGCGTAGGGGTAGCGGGAAGGGATGAGCAGTTCTTC.

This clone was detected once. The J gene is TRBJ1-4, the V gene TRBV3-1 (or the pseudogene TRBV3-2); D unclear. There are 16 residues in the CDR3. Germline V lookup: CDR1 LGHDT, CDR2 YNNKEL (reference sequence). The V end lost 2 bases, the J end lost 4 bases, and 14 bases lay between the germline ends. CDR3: CASSQLGVGINEKLFF. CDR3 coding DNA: TGTGCCAGCAGCCAATTAGGAGTCGGAATTAATGAAAAACTGTTTTTT.

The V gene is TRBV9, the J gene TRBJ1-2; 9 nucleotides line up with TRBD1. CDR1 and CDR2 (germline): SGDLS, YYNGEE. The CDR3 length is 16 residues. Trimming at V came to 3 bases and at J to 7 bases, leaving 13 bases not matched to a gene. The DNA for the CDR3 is TGTGCCAGCAGCGCCACGTCCGGGACAGGGATCGGTGGCTACACCTTC. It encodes CASSATSGTGIGGYTF.

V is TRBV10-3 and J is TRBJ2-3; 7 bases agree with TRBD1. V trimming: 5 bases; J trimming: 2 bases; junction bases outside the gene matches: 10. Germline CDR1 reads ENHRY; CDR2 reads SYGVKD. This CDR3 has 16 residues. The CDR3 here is CAISPETGHDTDTQYF. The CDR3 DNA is TGTGCCATCAGTCCCGAGACAGGGCATGACACAGATACGCAGTATTTT.

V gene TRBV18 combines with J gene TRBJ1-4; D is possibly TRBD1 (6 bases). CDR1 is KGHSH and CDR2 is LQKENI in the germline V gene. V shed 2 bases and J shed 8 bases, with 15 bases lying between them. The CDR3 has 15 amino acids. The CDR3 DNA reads TGTGCCAGCTCACCAGGGGGCAGAGATTGGGAAAAACTGTTTTTT. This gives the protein CASSPGGRDWEKLFF.

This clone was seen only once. CDR3 region: CASSTGTSGFPSQQYF. The CDR3 DNA is TGTGCCAGCAGCACAGGGACTAGCGGCTTTCCCTCGCAGCAGTACTTC. The chain is built from TRBV14 and TRBJ2-7; 11 nucleotides align to TRBD2. Germline trimming cut 5 bases from V and 8 bases from J; bases unmatched to any gene: 14. Germline CDR1 is SGHDN and CDR2 is FVKESK. This CDR3 comprises 16 residues.

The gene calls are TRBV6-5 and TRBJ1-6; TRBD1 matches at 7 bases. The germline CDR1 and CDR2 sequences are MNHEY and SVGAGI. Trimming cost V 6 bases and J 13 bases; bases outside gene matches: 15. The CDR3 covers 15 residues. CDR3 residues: CASRVGGGVLPPLHF. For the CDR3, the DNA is TGTGCCAGCAGGGTTGGAGGGGGCGTCCTCCCGCCCCTCCACTTT.